The following is a TCR beta chain sequence with its context. The CDR3 has 15 amino acids. Looked up from germline, CDR1 is SGDLS and CDR2 is YYNGEE. Trimming removed 0 bases from V and 5 bases from J, with 12 bases in between. This sample is part of a study of T cells in Graves' hyperthyroidism and ophthalmopathy. As for the study in general: At the time of initial diagnosis and before any treatment, peripheral blood was collected.

Amplification of TCR beta CDR3 regions was performed using RNA transcripts as template. In the first-round RT-PCR of the TCR CDR3, the HTBI primer set was used. In TCRdb, the multiplex PCR reads were re-called with MiXCR into one record per CDR3 protein. The profile shows approximately 430,000 distinct CDR3 sequences, more than 15% of them singletons. The study excluded patients with uncontrolled infection, other autoimmune disease, pregnancy or lactation. Diagnoses were made from clinical symptoms, serum measures (thyroxine and TRAb), thyroid ultrasound and orbital computed tomography. J is TRBJ1-5 and V is TRBV9; TRBD1 might be the D (5 bases). This sequence originates from a young woman with Graves' hyperthyroidism. The sequenced material came from blood. The CDR3 loop is CASSVEVREDQPQHF. The CDR3 DNA sequence: TGTGCCAGCAGCGTAGAGGTCAGGGAGGATCAGCCCCAGCATTTT.